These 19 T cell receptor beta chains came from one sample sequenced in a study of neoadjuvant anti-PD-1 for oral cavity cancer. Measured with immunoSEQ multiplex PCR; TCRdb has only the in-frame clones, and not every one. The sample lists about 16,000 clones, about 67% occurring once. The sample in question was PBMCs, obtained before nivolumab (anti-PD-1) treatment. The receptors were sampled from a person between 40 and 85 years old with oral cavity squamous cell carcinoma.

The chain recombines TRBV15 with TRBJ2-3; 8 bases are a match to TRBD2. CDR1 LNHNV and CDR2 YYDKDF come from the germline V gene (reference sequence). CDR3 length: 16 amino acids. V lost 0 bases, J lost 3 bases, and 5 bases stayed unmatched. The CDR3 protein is CATSRDRASGTDTQYF. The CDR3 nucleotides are TGTGCCACCAGCAGAGATCGGGCTAGCGGGACAGATACGCAGTATTTT.

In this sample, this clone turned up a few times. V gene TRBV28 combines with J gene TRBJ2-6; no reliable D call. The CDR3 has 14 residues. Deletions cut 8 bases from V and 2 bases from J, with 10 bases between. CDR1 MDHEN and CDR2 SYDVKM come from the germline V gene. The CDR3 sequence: CASLHAAGANVLTF. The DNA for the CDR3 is TGTGCCAGCCTTCACGCTGCTGGGGCCAACGTCCTGACTTTC.

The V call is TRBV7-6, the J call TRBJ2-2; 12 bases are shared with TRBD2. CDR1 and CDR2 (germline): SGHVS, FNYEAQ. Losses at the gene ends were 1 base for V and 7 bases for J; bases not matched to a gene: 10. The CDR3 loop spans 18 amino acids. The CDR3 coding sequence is TGTGCCAGCAGCTTAGAAGCTCTAGCGGGAGGGCCCGGCGGGGAGCTGTTTTTT. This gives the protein CASSLEALAGGPGGELFF.

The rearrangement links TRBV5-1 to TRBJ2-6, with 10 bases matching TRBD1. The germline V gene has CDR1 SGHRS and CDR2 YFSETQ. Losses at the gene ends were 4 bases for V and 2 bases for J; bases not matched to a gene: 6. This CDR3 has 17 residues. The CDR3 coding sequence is TGCGCCAGCAGCGGGGGGACAGGGGTTGCTGGGGCCAACGTCCTGACTTTC. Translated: CASSGGTGVAGANVLTF.

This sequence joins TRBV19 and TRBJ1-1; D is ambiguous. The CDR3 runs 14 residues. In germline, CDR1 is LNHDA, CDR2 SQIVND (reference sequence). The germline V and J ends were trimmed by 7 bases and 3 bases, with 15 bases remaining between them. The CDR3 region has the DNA TGTGCCAGTACCACCGCAAACGGGGACACTGAAGCTTTCTTT. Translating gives CASTTANGDTEAFF.

The CDR3 DNA is TGTGCCAGCAGCTCCGGACTATCCTATGGCTACACCTTC. Its protein is CASSSGLSYGYTF. The chain employs TRBV7-9 and TRBJ1-2; no clear D. Per the germline V gene, CDR1 is SEHNR and CDR2 is FQNEAQ (reference sequence). The V and J ends lost 4 bases and 4 bases respectively, with 10 bases between them. The CDR3 has 13 residues.

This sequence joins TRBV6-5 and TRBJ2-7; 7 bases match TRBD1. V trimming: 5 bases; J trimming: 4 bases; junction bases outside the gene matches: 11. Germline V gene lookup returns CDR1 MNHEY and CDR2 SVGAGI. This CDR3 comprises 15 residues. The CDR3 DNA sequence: TGTGCCAGCAGTCTCGCTCCCGGGACAGAATACGAGCAGTACTTC. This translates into CASSLAPGTEYEQYF.

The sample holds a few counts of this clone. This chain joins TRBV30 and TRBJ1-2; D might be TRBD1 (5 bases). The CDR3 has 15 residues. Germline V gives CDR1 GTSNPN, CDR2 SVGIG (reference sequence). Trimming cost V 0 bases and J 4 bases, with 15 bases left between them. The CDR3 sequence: CAWSVSEGTPYGYTF. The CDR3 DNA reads TGTGCCTGGAGTGTCTCCGAGGGGACGCCCTATGGCTACACCTTC.

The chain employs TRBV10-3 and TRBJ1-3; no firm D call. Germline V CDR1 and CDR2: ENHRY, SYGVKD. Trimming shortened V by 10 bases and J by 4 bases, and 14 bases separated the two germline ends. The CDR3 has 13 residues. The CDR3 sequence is CATLLESGNTIYF. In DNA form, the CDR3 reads TGTGCCACCTTGTTGGAATCGGGAAACACCATATATTTT.

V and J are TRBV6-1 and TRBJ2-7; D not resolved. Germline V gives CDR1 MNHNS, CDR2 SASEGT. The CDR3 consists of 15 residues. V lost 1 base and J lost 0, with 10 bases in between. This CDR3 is CASSEEKGSSYEQYF. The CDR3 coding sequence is TGTGCCAGCAGTGAAGAGAAGGGAAGCTCCTACGAGCAGTACTTC.

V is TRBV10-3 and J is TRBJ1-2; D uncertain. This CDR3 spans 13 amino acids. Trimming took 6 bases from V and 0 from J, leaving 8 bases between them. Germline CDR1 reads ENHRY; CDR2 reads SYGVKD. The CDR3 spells CAISHGTNYGYTF. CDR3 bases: TGTGCCATCAGCCATGGGACTAACTATGGCTACACCTTC.

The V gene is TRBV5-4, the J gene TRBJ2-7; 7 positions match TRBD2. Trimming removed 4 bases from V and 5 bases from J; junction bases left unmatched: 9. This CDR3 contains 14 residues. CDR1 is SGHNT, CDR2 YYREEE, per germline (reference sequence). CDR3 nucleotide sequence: TGTGCCAGCAGCCTAAGACTAGCAATCAACGAGCAGTACTTC. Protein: CASSLRLAINEQYF. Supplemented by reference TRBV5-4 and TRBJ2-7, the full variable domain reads ETGVTQSPTHLIKTRGQQVTLRCSSQSGHNTVSWYQQALGQGPQFIFQYYREEENGRGNFPPRFSGLQFPNYSSELNVNALELDDSALYLCASSLRLAINEQYFGPGTRLTVT.

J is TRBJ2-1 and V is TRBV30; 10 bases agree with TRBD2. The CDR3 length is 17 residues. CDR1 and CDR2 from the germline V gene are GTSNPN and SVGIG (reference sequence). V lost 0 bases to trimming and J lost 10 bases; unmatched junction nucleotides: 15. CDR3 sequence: CAWSVPPGLAGDREQFF. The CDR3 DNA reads TGTGCCTGGAGTGTACCCCCGGGGCTAGCGGGAGATCGCGAGCAGTTCTTC.

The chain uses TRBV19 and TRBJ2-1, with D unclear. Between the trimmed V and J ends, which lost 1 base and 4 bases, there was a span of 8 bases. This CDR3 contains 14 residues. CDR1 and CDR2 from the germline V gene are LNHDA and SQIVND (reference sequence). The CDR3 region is CASSIGGSYNEQFF. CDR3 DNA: TGTGCCAGTAGTATAGGAGGCAGTTACAATGAGCAGTTCTTC.

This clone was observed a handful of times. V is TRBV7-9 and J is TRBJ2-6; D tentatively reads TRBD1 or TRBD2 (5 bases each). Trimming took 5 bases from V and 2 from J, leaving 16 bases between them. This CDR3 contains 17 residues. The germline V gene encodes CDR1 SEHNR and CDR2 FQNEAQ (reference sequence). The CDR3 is CASSPRDGFTGANVLTF. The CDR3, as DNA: TGTGCCAGCAGCCCAAGGGACGGGTTCACTGGGGCCAACGTCCTGACTTTC.

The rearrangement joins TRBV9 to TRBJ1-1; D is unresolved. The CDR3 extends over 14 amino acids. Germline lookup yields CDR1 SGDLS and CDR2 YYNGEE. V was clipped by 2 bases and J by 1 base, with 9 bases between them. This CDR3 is CASSVRPQNTEAFF. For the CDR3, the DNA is TGTGCCAGCAGCGTTCGGCCACAGAACACTGAAGCTTTCTTT. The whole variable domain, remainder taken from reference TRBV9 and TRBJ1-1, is DSGVTQTPKHLITATGQRVTLRCSPRSGDLSVYWYQQSLDQGLQFLIQYYNGEERAKGNILERFSAQQFPDLHSELNLSSLELGDSALYFCASSVRPQNTEAFFGQGTRLTVV.

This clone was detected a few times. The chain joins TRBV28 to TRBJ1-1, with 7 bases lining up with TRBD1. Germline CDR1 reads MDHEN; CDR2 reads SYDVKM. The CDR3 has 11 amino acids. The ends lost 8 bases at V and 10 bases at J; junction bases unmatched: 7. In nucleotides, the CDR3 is TGTGCCAGCCAGGGAGCAGGGGGAGCTTTCTTT. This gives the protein CASQGAGGAFF.

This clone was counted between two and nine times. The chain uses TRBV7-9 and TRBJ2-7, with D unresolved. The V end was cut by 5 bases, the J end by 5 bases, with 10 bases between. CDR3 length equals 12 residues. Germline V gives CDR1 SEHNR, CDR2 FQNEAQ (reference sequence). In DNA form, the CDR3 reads TGTGCCAGCAGCACAGAGAGCGACGAGCAGTACTTC. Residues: CASSTESDEQYF.

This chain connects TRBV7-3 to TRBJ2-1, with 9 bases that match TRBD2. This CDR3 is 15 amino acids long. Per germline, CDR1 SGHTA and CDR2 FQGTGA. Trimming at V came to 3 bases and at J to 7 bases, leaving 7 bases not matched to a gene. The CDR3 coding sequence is TGTGCCAGCAGCTTCTCGGGACTAGCTGGGAATGAGCAGTTCTTC. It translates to CASSFSGLAGNEQFF.